Included here is one T cell receptor beta chain sequence, with context. What it recognizes is unknown. Primers: 60 Vbeta forward and 13 Jbeta reverse. The data were produced by immunoSEQ multiplex PCR, yet TCRdb's version contains in-frame clones alone and is incomplete. The sample holds 110,000 to 150,000 clones, approximately 80% seen once. This entry comes from a study of cytomegalovirus exposure and HLA in healthy donors. General study results and limits: In the analysis, some V segments, TRBV6-2 and TRBV6-3 included, were excluded as indistinguishable.

The CDR3 loop spans 14 amino acids. Germline V lookup: CDR1 MDHEN, CDR2 SYDVKM. V was clipped by 7 bases and J by 3 bases, with 16 bases between them. The source material was PBMCs. The V gene is TRBV28, the J gene TRBJ2-7; D is perhaps TRBD1 (6 bases). The receptor's source is a woman in her forties in good health and CMV-seropositive. The CDR3 protein is CASTLTGYVYEQYF. The CDR3 DNA follows: TGTGCCAGCACATTGACAGGTTACGTCTACGAGCAGTACTTC.